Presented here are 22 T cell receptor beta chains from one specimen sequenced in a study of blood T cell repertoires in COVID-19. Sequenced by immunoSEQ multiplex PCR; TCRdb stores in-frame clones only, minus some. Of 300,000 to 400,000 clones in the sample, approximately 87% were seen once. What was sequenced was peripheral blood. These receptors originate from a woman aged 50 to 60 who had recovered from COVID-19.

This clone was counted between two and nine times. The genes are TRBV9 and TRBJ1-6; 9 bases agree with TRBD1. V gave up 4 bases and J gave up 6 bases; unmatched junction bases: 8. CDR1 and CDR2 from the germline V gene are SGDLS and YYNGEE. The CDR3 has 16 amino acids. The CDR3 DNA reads TGTGCCAGCAGCCCCCCAGGGACAGGGTTTAATTCACCCCTCCACTTT. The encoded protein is CASSPPGTGFNSPLHF.

For the CDR3, the DNA is TGTGCCAGCAGTTCCTCCCCAGGCGCAGGTTTGAGCACTGAAGCTTTCTTT. It translates to CASSSSPGAGLSTEAFF. This rearrangement joins TRBV27 to TRBJ1-1, with unresolved D. Trimming removed 4 bases from V and 4 bases from J, with 22 bases in between. This CDR3 contains 17 residues. CDR1 is MNHEY, CDR2 SMNVEV, per germline (reference sequence).

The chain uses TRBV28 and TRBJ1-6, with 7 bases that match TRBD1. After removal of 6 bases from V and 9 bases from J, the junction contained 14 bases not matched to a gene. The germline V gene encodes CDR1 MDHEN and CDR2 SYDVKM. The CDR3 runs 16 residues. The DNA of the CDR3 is TGTGCCAGCAGCTCCGATACAGGGGCGTTTGGTTCACCCCTCCACTTT. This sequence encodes CASSSDTGAFGSPLHF.

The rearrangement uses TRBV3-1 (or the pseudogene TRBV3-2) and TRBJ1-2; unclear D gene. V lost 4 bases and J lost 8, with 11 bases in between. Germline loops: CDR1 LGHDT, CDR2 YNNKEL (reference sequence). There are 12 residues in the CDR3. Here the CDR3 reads CASSLISSGYTF. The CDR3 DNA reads TGTGCCAGCAGCCTGATAAGTAGCGGCTACACCTTC.

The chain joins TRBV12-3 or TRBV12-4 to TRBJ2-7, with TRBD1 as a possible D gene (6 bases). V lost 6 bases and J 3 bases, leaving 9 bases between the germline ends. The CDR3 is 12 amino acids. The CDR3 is CASRGHLYEQYF. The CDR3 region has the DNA TGTGCCAGCAGGGGACATCTCTACGAGCAGTACTTC.

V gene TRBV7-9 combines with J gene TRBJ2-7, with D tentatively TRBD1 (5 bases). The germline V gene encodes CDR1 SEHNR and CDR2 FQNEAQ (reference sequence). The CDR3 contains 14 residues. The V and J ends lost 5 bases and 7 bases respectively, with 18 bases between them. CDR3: CASSPTVAVGEQYF. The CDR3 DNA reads TGTGCCAGCAGCCCGACAGTGGCGGTTGGGGAGCAGTACTTC. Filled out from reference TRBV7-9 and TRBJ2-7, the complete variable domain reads DTGVSQNPRHKITKRGQNVTFRCDPISEHNRLYWYRQTLGQGPEFLTYFQNEAQLEKSRLLSDRFSAERPKGSFSTLEIQRTEQGDSAMYLCASSPTVAVGEQYFGPGTRLTVT.

The CDR3 DNA is TGCGCCAGCAGATCGAGTTCCGGGGCCAACGTCCTGACTTTC. This sequence encodes CASRSSSGANVLTF. The V call is TRBV5-1, the J call TRBJ2-6; D remains ambiguous. From germline, CDR1 is SGHRS and CDR2 YFSETQ. Trimming cost V 5 bases and J 4 bases, with 10 bases left between them. The CDR3 has 14 amino acids. Full variable domain (outside the CDR3, taken from reference TRBV5-1 and TRBJ2-6): KAGVTQTPRYLIKTRGQQVTLSCSPISGHRSVSWYQQTPGQGLQFLFEYFSETQRNKGNFPGRFSGRQFSNSRSEMNVSTLELGDSALYLCASRSSSGANVLTFGAGSRLTVL.

Here the CDR3 reads CASSLEVGQGGQPQHF. For the CDR3, the DNA is TGTGCCAGCAGCTTAGAGGTCGGGCAGGGCGGTCAGCCCCAGCATTTT. The chain couples TRBV7-2 to TRBJ1-5, with D tentatively TRBD1 (5 bases). Germline-derived CDR1 and CDR2 are SGHTA and FQGNSA. This CDR3 comprises 16 residues. V was shortened by 1 base and J by 6 bases, with 16 bases between the two germline ends.

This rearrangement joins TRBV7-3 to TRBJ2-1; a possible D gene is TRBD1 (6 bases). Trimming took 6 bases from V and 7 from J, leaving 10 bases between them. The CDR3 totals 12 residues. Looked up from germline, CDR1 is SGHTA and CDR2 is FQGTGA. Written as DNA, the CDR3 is TGTGCCAGCAGTATAGGGGGTAATGAGCAGTTCTTC. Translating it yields CASSIGGNEQFF.

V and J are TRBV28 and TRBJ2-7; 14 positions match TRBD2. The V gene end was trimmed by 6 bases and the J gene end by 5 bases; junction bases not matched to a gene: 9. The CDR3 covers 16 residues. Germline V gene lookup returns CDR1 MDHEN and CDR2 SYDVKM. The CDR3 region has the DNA TGTGCCAGCAGGACGGCCGGGACTAGCGGGAGTCACGAGCAGTACTTC. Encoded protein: CASRTAGTSGSHEQYF.

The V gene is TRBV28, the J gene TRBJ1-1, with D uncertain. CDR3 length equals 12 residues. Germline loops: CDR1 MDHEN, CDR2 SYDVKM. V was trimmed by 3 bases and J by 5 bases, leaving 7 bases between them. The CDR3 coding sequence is TGTGCCAGCAGTTTGCTGAGGACTGAAGCTTTCTTT. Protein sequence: CASSLLRTEAFF.

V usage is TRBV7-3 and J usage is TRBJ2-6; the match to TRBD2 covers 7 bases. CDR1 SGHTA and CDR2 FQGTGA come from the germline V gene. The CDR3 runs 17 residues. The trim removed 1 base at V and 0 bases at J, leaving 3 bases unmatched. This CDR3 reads CASSLSGGSSGANVLTF. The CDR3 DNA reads TGTGCCAGCAGCTTAAGCGGGGGAAGCTCTGGGGCCAACGTCCTGACTTTC.

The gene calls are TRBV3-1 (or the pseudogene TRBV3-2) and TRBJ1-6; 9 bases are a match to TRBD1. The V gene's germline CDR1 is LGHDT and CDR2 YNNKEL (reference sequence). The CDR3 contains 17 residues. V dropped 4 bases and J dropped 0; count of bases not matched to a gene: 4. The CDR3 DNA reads TGTGCCAGCAGCCCCGGGACAGGGAGCTCCTATAATTCACCCCTCCACTTT. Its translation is CASSPGTGSSYNSPLHF.

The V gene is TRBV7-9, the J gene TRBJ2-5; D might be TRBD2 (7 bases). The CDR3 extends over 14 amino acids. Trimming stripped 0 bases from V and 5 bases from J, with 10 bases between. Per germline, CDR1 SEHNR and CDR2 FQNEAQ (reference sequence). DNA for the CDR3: TGTGCCAGCAGCTTAGCGGGGGGGCCCGAGACCCAGTACTTC. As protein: CASSLAGGPETQYF.

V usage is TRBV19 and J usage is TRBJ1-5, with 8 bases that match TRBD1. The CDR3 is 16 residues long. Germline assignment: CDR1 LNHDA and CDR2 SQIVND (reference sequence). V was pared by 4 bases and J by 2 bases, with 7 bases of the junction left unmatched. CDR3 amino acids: CASSTQHRGGNQPQHF. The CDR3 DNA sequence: TGTGCCAGTAGTACGCAACACAGGGGGGGCAATCAGCCCCAGCATTTT.

In DNA, the CDR3 is TGCGCCAGCAGCCAAGATAGGGGGGGGCAGGCCTACGAGCAGTACTTC. Translation: CASSQDRGGQAYEQYF. V is TRBV4-3 and J is TRBJ2-7, with D possibly TRBD2 on 7 matching bases. V was clipped by 0 bases and J by 2 bases, with 14 bases between them. Per the germline V gene, CDR1 is LGHNA and CDR2 is YSLEER. There are 16 residues in the CDR3.

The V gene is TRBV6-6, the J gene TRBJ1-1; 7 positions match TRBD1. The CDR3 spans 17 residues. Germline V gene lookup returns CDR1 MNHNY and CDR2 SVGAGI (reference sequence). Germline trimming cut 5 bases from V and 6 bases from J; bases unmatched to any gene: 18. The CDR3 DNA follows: TGTGCCAGCAGTCGAAGAAACAGGGGCTTAACCGTTTCTGAAGCTTTCTTT. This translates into CASSRRNRGLTVSEAFF.

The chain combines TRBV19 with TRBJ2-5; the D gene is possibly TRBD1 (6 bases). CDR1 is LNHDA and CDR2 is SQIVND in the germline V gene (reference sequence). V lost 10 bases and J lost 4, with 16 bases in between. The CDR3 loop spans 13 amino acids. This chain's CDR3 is CATAQGRAETQYF. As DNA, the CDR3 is TGTGCCACAGCCCAGGGGCGGGCAGAGACCCAGTACTTC. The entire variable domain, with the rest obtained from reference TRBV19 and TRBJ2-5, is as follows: DGGITQSPKYLFRKEGQNVTLSCEQNLNHDAMYWYRQDPGQGLRLIYYSQIVNDFQKGDIAEGYSVSREKKESFPLTVTSAQKNPTAFYLCATAQGRAETQYFGPGTRLLVL.

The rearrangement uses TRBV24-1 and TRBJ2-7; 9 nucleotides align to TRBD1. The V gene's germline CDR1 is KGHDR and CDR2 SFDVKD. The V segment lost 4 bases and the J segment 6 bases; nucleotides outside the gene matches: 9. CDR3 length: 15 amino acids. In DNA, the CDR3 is TGTGCCACCAGTGACTCCAAGACAGGGGGTCGCGAGCAGTACTTC. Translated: CATSDSKTGGREQYF.

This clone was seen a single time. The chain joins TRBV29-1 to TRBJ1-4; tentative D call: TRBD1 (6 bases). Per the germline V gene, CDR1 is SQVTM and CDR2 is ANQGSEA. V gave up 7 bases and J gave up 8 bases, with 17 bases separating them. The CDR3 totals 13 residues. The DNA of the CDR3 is TGCAGCGCTCAAGGGGGATTTCGGGAAAAACTGTTTTTT. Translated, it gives CSAQGGFREKLFF.

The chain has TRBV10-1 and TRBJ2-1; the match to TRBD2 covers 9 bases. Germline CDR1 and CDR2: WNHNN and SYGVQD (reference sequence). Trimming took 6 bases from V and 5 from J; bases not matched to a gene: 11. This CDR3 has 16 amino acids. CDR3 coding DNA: TGCGCCAGCAGCGCTGAGAGGGCTAGCGGGAACAATGAGCAGTTCTTC. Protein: CASSAERASGNNEQFF.

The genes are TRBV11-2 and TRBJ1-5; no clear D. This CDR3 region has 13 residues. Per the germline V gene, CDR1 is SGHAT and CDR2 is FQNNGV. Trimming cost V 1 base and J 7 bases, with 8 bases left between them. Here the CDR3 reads CASSLGASQPQHF. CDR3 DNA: TGTGCCAGCAGCTTAGGGGCTTCCCAGCCCCAGCATTTT.